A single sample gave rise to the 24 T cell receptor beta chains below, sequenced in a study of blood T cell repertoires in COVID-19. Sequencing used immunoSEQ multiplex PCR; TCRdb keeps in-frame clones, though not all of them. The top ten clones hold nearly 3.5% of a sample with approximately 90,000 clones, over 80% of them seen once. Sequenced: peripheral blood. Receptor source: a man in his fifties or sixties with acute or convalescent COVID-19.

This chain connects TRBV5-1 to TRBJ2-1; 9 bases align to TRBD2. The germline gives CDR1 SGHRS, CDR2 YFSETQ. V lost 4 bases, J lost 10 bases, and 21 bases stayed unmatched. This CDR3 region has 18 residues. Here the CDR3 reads CASSETTSGGRRPKEQFF. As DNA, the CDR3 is TGCGCCAGCAGCGAGACGACTAGCGGCGGGAGACGTCCCAAGGAGCAGTTCTTC.

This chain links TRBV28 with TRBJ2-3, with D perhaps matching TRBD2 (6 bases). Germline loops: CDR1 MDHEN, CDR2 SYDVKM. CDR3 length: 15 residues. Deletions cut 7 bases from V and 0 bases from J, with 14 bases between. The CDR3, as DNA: TGTGCCAGCACCTGGGGGGATTCTAGCACAGATACGCAGTATTTT. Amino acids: CASTWGDSSTDTQYF.

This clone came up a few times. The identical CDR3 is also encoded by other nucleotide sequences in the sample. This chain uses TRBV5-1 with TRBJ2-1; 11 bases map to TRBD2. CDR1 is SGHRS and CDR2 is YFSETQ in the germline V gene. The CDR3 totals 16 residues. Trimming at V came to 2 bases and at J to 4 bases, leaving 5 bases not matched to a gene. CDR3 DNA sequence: TGCGCCAGCAGCTTAGGCCTAGCGGGGGGATACAATGAGCAGTTCTTC. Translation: CASSLGLAGGYNEQFF.

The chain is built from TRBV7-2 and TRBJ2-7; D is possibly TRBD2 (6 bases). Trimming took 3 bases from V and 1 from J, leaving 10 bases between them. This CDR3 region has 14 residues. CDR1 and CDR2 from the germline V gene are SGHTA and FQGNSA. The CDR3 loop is CASSFGRGSYEQYF. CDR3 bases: TGTGCCAGCAGCTTCGGGAGAGGGTCCTACGAGCAGTACTTC. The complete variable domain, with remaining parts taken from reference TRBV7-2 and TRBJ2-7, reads GAGVSQSPSNKVTEKGKDVELRCDPISGHTALYWYRQSLGQGLEFLIYFQGNSAPDKSGLPSDRFSAERTGGSVSTLTIQRTQQEDSAVYLCASSFGRGSYEQYFGPGTRLTVT.

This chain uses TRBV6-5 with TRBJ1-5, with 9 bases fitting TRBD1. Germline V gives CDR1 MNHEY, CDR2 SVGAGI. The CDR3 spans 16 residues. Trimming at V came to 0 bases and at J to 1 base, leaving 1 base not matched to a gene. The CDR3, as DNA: TGTGCCAGCAGTTACTCGGGGACAGGGAGCAATCAGCCCCAGCATTTT. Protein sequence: CASSYSGTGSNQPQHF.

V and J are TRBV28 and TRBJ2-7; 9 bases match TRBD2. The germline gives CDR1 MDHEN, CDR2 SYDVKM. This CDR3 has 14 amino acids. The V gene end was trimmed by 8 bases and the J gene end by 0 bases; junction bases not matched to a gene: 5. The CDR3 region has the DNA TGTGCCAGCCGCCTTAGCGGGAGCTCCTACGAGCAGTACTTC. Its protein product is CASRLSGSSYEQYF.

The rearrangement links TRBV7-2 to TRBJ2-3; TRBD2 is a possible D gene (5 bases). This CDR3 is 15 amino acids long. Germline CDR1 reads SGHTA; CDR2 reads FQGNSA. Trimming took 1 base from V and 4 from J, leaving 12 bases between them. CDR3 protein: CASSLEVQLADTQYF. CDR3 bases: TGTGCCAGCAGCTTAGAGGTGCAACTAGCAGATACGCAGTATTTT.

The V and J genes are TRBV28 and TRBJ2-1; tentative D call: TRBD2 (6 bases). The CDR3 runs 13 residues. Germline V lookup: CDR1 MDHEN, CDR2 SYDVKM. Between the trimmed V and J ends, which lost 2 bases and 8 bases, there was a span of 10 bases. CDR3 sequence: CASSLGGADEQFF. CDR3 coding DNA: TGTGCCAGCAGTTTAGGAGGGGCCGATGAGCAGTTCTTC.

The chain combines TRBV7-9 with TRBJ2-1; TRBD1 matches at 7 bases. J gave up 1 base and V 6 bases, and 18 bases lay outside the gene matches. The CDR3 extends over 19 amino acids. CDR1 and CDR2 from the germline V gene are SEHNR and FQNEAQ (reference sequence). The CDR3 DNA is TGTGCCAGCAGTTTCCCACGGGACAGCCTTGACCAATCCTACAATGAGCAGTTCTTC. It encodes CASSFPRDSLDQSYNEQFF.

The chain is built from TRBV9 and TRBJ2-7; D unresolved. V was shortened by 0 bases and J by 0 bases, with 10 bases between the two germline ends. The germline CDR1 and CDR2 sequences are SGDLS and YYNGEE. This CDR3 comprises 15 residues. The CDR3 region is CASSVATASSYEQYF. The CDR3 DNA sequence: TGTGCCAGCAGCGTAGCTACGGCTAGCTCCTACGAGCAGTACTTC.

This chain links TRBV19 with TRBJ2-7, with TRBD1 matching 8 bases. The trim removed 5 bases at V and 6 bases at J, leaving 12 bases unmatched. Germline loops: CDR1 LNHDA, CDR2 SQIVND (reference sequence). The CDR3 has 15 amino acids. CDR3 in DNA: TGTGCCAGTAGTCCCCGGACGGACAGGGCGTTCGAGCAGTACTTC. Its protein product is CASSPRTDRAFEQYF.

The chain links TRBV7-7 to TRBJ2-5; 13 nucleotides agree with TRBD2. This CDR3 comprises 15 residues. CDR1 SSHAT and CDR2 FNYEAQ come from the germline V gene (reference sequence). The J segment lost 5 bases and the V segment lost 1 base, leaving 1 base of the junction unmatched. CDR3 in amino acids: CASSLEGLAGETQYF. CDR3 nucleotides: TGTGCCAGCAGCTTAGAGGGACTAGCGGGGGAGACCCAGTACTTC.

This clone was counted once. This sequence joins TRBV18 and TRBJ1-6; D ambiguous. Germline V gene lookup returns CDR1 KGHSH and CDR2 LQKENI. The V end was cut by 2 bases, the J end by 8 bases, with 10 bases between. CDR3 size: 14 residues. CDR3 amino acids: CASSPGSGDSPLHF. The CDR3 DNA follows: TGTGCCAGCTCACCAGGGAGTGGGGATTCACCCCTCCACTTT.

CDR3 sequence (DNA): TGCGCCAGCAGCCAAGATAACCCCCGGGGAGGGGCGCGGTCACCCCTCCACTTT. This codes for CASSQDNPRGGARSPLHF. The rearrangement joins TRBV4-3 to TRBJ1-6, with D possibly matching TRBD1 (5 bases). This CDR3 comprises 18 residues. V was trimmed by 0 bases and J by 10 bases, leaving 22 bases between them. Per the germline V gene, CDR1 is LGHNA and CDR2 is YSLEER.

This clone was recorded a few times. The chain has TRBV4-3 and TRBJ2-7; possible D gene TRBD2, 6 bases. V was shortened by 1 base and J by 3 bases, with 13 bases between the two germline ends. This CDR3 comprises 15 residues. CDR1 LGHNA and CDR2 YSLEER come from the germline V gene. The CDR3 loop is CASSQGDGSSYEQYF. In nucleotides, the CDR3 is TGCGCCAGCAGCCAAGGCGACGGGAGTAGCTACGAGCAGTACTTC.

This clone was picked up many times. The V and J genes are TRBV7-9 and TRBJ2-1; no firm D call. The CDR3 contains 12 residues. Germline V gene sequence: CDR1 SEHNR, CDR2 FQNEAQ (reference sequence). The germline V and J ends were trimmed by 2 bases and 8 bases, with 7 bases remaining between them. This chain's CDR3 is CASSLSVYEQFF. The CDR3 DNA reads TGTGCCAGCAGCTTATCAGTTTATGAGCAGTTCTTC. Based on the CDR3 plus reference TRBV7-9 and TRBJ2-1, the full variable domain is DTGVSQNPRHKITKRGQNVTFRCDPISEHNRLYWYRQTLGQGPEFLTYFQNEAQLEKSRLLSDRFSAERPKGSFSTLEIQRTEQGDSAMYLCASSLSVYEQFFGPGTRLTVL.

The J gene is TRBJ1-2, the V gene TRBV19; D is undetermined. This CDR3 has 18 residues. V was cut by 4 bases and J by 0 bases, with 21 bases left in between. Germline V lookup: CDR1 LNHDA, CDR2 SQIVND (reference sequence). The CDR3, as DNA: TGTGCCAGTAGTACAACGGTTATCGGGGAGGCTCCTAACTATGGCTACACCTTC. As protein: CASSTTVIGEAPNYGYTF.

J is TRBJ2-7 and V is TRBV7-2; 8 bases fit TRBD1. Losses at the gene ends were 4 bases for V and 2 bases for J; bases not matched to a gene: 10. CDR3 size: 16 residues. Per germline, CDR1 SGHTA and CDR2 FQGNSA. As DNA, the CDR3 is TGTGCCAGCAGCTCAGAAAGGGGCAGGGGGCCCTACGAGCAGTACTTC. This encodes CASSSERGRGPYEQYF.

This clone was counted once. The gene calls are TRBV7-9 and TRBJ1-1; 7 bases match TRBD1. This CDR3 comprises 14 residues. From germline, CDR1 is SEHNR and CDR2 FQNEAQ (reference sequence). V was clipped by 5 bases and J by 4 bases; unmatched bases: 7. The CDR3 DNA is TGTGCCAGCAGCGCTACAGGGGACTTCACTGAAGCTTTCTTT. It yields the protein CASSATGDFTEAFF. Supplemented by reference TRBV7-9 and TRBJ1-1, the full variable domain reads DTGVSQNPRHKITKRGQNVTFRCDPISEHNRLYWYRQTLGQGPEFLTYFQNEAQLEKSRLLSDRFSAERPKGSFSTLEIQRTEQGDSAMYLCASSATGDFTEAFFGQGTRLTVV.

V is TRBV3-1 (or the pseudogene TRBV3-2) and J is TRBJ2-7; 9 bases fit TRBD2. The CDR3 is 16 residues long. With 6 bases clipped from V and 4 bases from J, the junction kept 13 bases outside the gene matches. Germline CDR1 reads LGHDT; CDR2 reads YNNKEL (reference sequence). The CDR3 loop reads CASSLIGASGIYEQYF. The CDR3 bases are TGTGCCAGCAGTCTTATTGGGGCTAGCGGGATTTACGAGCAGTACTTC.

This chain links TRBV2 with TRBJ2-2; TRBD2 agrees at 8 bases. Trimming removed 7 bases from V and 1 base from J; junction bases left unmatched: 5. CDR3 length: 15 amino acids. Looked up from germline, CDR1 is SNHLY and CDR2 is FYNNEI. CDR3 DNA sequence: TGTGCCAGCACTAGGCTAGCGGGGAACACCGGGGAGCTGTTTTTT. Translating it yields CASTRLAGNTGELFF.

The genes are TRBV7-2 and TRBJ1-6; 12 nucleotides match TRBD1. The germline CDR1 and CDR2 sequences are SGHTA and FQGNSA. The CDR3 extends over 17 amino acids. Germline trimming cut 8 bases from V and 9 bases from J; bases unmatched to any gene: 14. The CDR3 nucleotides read TGTGCCAGCCTCGAGGGTTCCGGGACAGGGGGCCGTTCACCCCTCCACTTT. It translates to CASLEGSGTGGRSPLHF.

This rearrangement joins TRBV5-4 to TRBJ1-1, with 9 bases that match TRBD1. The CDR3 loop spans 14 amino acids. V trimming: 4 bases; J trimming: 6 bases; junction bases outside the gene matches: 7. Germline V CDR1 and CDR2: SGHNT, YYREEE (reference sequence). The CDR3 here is CASSAGQGYAEAFF. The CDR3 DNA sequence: TGTGCCAGCAGCGCGGGACAGGGCTACGCTGAAGCTTTCTTT.

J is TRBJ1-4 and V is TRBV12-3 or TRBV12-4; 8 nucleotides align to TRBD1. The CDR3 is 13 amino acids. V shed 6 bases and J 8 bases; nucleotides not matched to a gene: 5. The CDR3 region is CASSQGAGEKLFF. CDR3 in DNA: TGTGCCAGCAGCCAGGGGGCGGGAGAAAAACTGTTTTTT.